This entry is about one T cell receptor beta chain. What it binds is unknown. This sample was taken from a study of cytomegalovirus exposure and HLA in healthy donors. 13 Jbeta primers and 60 Vbeta primers were used for the PCR. Profiled with immunoSEQ multiplex PCR; TCRdb holds only in-frame clones, not every one. This sample has around 120,000 clones, with roughly a tenth found just once. The germline V gene encodes CDR1 SGHRS and CDR2 YFSETQ. The CDR3 length is 15 residues. V was pared by 0 bases and J by 8 bases, with 4 bases of the junction left unmatched. Findings and caveats of the study: HLA alleles were associated with some 16,000 TCR beta sequences in a later analysis at 0.05 false discovery rate. Follow-up analysis later connected one missense variant in DCLRE1C with trimming of TCR beta V- and J-genes.

V usage is TRBV5-1 and J usage is TRBJ2-1, with 11 bases identical to TRBD2. The TCR sequence derives from a man aged 25 to 40 in good health and CMV-seronegative. Sequenced input: PBMCs. As DNA, the CDR3 is TGCGCCAGCAGCTTGGTACTAGCGGGAGTTGATGAGCAGTTCTTC. Amino acid sequence: CASSLVLAGVDEQFF. The full variable domain, in which reference TRBV5-1 and TRBJ2-1 provide the parts outside the CDR3, is KAGVTQTPRYLIKTRGQQVTLSCSPISGHRSVSWYQQTPGQGLQFLFEYFSETQRNKGNFPGRFSGRQFSNSRSEMNVSTLELGDSALYLCASSLVLAGVDEQFFGPGTRLTVL.